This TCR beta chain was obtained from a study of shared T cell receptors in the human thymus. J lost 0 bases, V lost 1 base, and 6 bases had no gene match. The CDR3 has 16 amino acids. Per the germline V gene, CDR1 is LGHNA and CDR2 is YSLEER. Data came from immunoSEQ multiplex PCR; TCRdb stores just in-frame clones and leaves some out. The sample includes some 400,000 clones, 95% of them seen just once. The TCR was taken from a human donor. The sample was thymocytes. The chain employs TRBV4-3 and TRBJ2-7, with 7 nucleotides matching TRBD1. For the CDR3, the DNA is TGCGCCAGCAGCCAAGTATCCGGGACAGACTCCTACGAGCAGTACTTC. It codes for CASSQVSGTDSYEQYF.